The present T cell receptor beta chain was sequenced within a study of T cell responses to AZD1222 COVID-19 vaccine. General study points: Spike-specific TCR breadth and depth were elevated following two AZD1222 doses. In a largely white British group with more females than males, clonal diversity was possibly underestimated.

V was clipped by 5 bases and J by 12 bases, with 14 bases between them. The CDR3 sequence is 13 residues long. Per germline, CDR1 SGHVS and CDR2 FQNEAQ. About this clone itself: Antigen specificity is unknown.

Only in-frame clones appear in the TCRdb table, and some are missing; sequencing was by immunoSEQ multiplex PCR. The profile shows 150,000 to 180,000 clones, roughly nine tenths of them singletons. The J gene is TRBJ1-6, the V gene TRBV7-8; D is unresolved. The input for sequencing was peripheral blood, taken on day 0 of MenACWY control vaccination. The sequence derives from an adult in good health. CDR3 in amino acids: CASSGRQAEPLHF. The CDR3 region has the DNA TGTGCCAGCAGCGGTCGTCAGGCTGAACCCCTCCACTTT. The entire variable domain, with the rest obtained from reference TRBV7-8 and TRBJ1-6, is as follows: GAGVSQSPRYKVAKRGQDVALRCDPISGHVSLFWYQQALGQGPEFLTYFQNEAQLDKSGLPSDRFFAERPEGSVSTLKIQRTQQEDSAVYLCASSGRQAEPLHFGNGTRLTVT.